This T cell receptor beta chain was sequenced in a study of graft-versus-host responses after intestinal transplantation. Background on the study: The study gave all recipients anti-thymocyte globulin induction, then tacrolimus and steroids for approximately 3 years.

Study-level points and caveats: Early post-transplant falls in HvG clones accompanied the peak levels of circulating GvH clones. Subjects displaying graft-donor T cell macrochimerism possessed elevated graft-versus-host to host-versus-graft clonal ratios inside allografts. GvH clones were identified in recipient marrow, with some first appearing in ileum or blood.

V shed 0 bases and J shed 6 bases, with 17 bases lying between them. Germline V gene lookup returns CDR1 LGHNA and CDR2 YSLEER. The CDR3 is made up of 16 amino acids. TCRdb keeps only in-frame clones here, not all; method: immunoSEQ multiplex PCR. The data hold tens of thousands of clones, with around 90% observed a single time. With respect to this clone: The antigen is unknown.

This TCR was recovered from a human donor who received an intestinal transplant. The material was unstimulated CD8+ T cells sorted from spleen or lymph node cells, obtained before intestinal transplant. The chain couples TRBV4-3 to TRBJ1-2; D gene ambiguous. This CDR3 is CASSQEHGVGGHGYTF. In nucleotides, the CDR3 is TGCGCCAGCAGCCAAGAACATGGGGTAGGAGGGCATGGCTACACCTTC.